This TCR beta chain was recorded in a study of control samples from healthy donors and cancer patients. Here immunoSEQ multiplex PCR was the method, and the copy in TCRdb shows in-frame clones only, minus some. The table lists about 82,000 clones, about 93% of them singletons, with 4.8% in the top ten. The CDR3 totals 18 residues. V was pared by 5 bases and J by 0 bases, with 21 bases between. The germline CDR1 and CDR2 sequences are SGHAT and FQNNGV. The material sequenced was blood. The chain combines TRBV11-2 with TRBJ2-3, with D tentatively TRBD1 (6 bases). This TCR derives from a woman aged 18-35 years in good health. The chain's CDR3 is CASSPRGIRPTSTDTQYF. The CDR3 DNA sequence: TGTGCCAGCAGCCCAAGGGGGATCAGACCCACTAGCACAGATACGCAGTATTTT.